The subject of this entry is one T cell receptor (beta chain). Deletions cut 4 bases from V and 8 bases from J, with 22 bases between. Germline V gives CDR1 SGHNT, CDR2 YYREEE (reference sequence). The CDR3 is 16 amino acids. Repertoires were generated with immunoSEQ multiplex PCR, while TCRdb's copy carries only in-frame clones and drops some. The sample records about 490,000 clones, 79% being singletons. The entry originates in a study of shared clonotypes between healthy human individuals. J is TRBJ2-4 and V is TRBV5-4; tentatively, D is TRBD1 or TRBD2 (6 bases each). This TCR was recovered from a woman between 40 and 50 years old in good health. Some clones in this sample may be carry-over from other donors' samples. Sequences were obtained from PBMCs. This CDR3 reads CASSENTGARLDIQYF. CDR3 DNA sequence: TGTGCCAGCAGCGAGAACACGGGGGCGAGATTGGACATTCAGTACTTC.